This TCR beta chain emerged from a study of technical replicates of blood from a handful of donors. V was pared by 3 bases and J by 5 bases, with 3 bases of the junction left unmatched. CDR1 is SGHNT and CDR2 is YENEEA in the germline V gene. The CDR3 is made up of 15 amino acids. The repertoire was sequenced with immunoSEQ multiplex PCR; TCRdb's copy has only in-frame clones and lacks some. Of 70,000 to 85,000 clones listed, 97% were seen once; the top ten hold less than 0.2%. The chain has TRBV11-3 and TRBJ2-2, with TRBD2 matching over 10 bases. Sequenced: T cells isolated from PBMCs. The source of this sequence is a human donor in good health. In nucleotides, the CDR3 is TGTGCCAGCAGCTTTAGCGGGGGGATTACCGGGGAGCTGTTTTTT. It codes for CASSFSGGITGELFF.